These T cell receptor beta chains were read from a single sample in a study of yellow fever vaccine responses in identical twins. TCRdb itself ran the RT-PCR reads through MiXCR, one entry per CDR3 protein. The table shows about 12,000 distinct CDR3 sequences, with around four fifths occurring only once. This specimen consisted of T cells from blood (PBMCs), unsorted or a sorted subset (not recorded which), obtained before or after yellow fever vaccination (not recorded which). The receptors originated from a woman aged 18 to 35 who received the yellow fever vaccine. Each CDR3 is given with its conserved first and last residue. The order of the fields is J gene, D gene, V gene, clone size, CDR3 DNA, CDR3 protein. D genes are given only for firm matches. Clone size, where shown, is once, few, many, or a class for clones that have expanded.

TRBJ1-2,NA,TRBV29-1,NA,TGCAGCGTTACCAGGACGATTAACTATGGCTACACCTTC,CSVTRTINYGYTF
TRBJ2-1,TRBD1,TRBV7-3,NA,TGTGCCAGCAGCTTAGGACAGGGAAGCTCCTACAATGAGCAGTTCTTC,CASSLGQGSSYNEQFF
TRBJ2-1,NA,TRBV29-1,NA,TGCAGCGGTGGAAGCAATGAGCAGTTCTTC,CSGGSNEQFF
TRBJ1-1,NA,TRBV29-1,NA,TGCAGCGTTGATCCCATGAACACTGAAGCTTTCTTT,CSVDPMNTEAFF
TRBJ2-7,NA,TRBV13,NA,TGTGCCAGCAGCGGTCAGGGGCGTGAGGAGCAGTACTTC,CASSGQGREEQYF
TRBJ2-3,TRBD2,TRBV29-1,few,TGCAGCGTTTCCGGGACTAGCGGGAGTATTATAGATACGCAGTATTTT,CSVSGTSGSIIDTQYF
TRBJ2-7,TRBD2,TRBV29-1,NA,TGCAGCGTTGTTGAGTCTAGCGGCTACGAGCAGTACTTC,CSVVESSGYEQYF
TRBJ1-1,NA,TRBV29-1,NA,TGCAGCGTTGAAGAGATACAGGGGAACACTGAAGCTTTCTTT,CSVEEIQGNTEAFF
TRBJ2-1,NA,TRBV29-1,once,TGCAGCGTTGAGGGACTTCTCAATGAGCAGTTCTTC,CSVEGLLNEQFF
TRBJ2-3,NA,TRBV20-1,NA,TGCAGTGCTAGGGGGCGACCCTATAGCACAGATACGCAGTATTTT,CSARGRPYSTDTQYF
TRBJ2-1,TRBD2,TRBV18,NA,TGTGCCAGCTCACCCCTAGGACTAGCGGGGGGACTGAATGAGCAGTTCTTC,CASSPLGLAGGLNEQFF
TRBJ1-5,NA,TRBV10-2,once,TGCGCCAGCAGTGAGCCTCGTCAGTGGGCGGGTACTCATCAGCCCCAGCATTTT,CASSEPRQWAGTHQPQHF
TRBJ2-5,NA,TRBV15,NA,TGTGCCACCAGCAGCGGCATCAGTCCCGAGTCCCAGTACTTC,CATSSGISPESQYF
TRBJ2-1,TRBD2,TRBV5-3,NA,TGTGCCACTGGGGGACTAGCGGGTCTCGATCCGAATGAGCAGTTCTTC,CATGGLAGLDPNEQFF
TRBJ1-1,NA,TRBV15,NA,TGTGCCACCAGCAGAGATAGGGGGAACACTGAAGCTTTCTTT,CATSRDRGNTEAFF
TRBJ2-5,TRBD1,TRBV5-1,NA,TGCGCCAGCAGCCTGGACAGGGGGCAACAAGAGACCCAGTACTTC,CASSLDRGQQETQYF
TRBJ2-3,TRBD2,TRBV5-5,once,TGTGTCAGCAGCTTGCGCGGGGGGCCGGAGACGCAGTATTTT,CVSSLRGGPETQYF
TRBJ1-1,NA,TRBV20-1,few,TGCAGTGCTAGACGAGTGAACACTGAAGCTTTCTTT,CSARRVNTEAFF
TRBJ2-5,TRBD1,TRBV6-1,NA,TGTGCCAGCAGCCGCCCCGGGGCAGGGGGCAAAGAGACCCAGTACTTC,CASSRPGAGGKETQYF
TRBJ1-4,TRBD1,TRBV30,NA,TGTGCCTGGAGTGCCGGACAGGCGATTAATGAAAAACTGTTTTTT,CAWSAGQAINEKLFF
TRBJ2-3,TRBD1,TRBV2,NA,TGTGCCAGCAGTTGGACAGGGCAAGATACGCAGTATTTT,CASSWTGQDTQYF
TRBJ2-1,NA,TRBV5-4,NA,TGTGCCAGCAGCTTGACAGGGAGTAATGAGCAGTTCTTC,CASSLTGSNEQFF
TRBJ1-3,TRBD1,TRBV29-1,once,TGCAGCGCCAAAGCTGGGACAGGTGGAAACACCATATATTTT,CSAKAGTGGNTIYF
TRBJ2-7,NA,TRBV9,NA,TGTGCCAGCAGCGTAGATTTAACGGACTCCTACGAGCAGTACTTC,CASSVDLTDSYEQYF
TRBJ2-7,NA,TRBV5-1,NA,TGCGCCAGCAGCTTGGACACTTCCTACGAGCAGTACTTC,CASSLDTSYEQYF
TRBJ2-3,NA,TRBV23-1,once,TGCGCCAGCAGTATAATCACCCTCACAGATACGCAGTATTTT,CASSIITLTDTQYF
TRBJ1-2,TRBD1,TRBV20-1,NA,TGCAGTGCTAGAGATGGGGCGATAAGGACAGGGAACTATGGCTACACCTTC,CSARDGAIRTGNYGYTF
TRBJ1-5,NA,TRBV2,NA,TGTGCCAGCAGTGAGCAGGGAAATCAGCCCCAGCATTTT,CASSEQGNQPQHF
TRBJ2-1,TRBD2,TRBV7-8,NA,TGTGCCAGCAGCATAACACGGGAGGGTGAGCAGTTCTTC,CASSITREGEQFF
TRBJ2-7,NA,TRBV28,once,TGTGCCAGCAAGGTCCTAGCGCCCTCAGAGCAGTACTTC,CASKVLAPSEQYF
TRBJ2-5,NA,TRBV2,NA,TGTGCCAGCAGTGAAGGGACTCACCGGGAGACCCAGTACTTC,CASSEGTHRETQYF
TRBJ2-7,NA,TRBV5-1,NA,TGCGCCAGCAGCTTGGAGGGCGGGAACTACGAGCAGTACTTC,CASSLEGGNYEQYF
TRBJ2-7,NA,TRBV18,NA,TGTGCCAGCTCACGAACGGGGCCCCCCGACGAGCAGTACTTC,CASSRTGPPDEQYF
TRBJ2-7,NA,TRBV11-3,NA,TGTGCCAGCAGCTTAGATGGTCAGTCTCGCTACGAGCAGTACTTC,CASSLDGQSRYEQYF
TRBJ1-1,NA,TRBV6-5,NA,TGTGCCAGCAGTTACATTGGGCGGGACCCCGAAGCTTTCTTT,CASSYIGRDPEAFF
TRBJ2-1,NA,TRBV9,NA,TGTGCCAGCAGCGTAGGAGGGGCAGGCGAGCAGTTCTTC,CASSVGGAGEQFF
TRBJ2-4,TRBD1,TRBV28,NA,TGTGCCAGCAGCCTACCGGGACAGGGGGCAGACATTCAGTACTTC,CASSLPGQGADIQYF
TRBJ2-2,NA,TRBV12-3/TRBV12-4,few,TGTGCCAGCAGCTCAGGGTTCACCGGGGAGCTGTTTTTT,CASSSGFTGELFF
TRBJ2-4,TRBD1,TRBV6-1,NA,TGTGCCAGCAGAAGGACAGGGGAAAACATTCAGTACTTC,CASRRTGENIQYF
TRBJ1-1,NA,TRBV10-3,NA,TGTGCCATCAGGCAAAACACTGAAGCTTTCTTT,CAIRQNTEAFF
TRBJ2-7,TRBD1,TRBV5-1,few,TGCGCCAGCAGCTTTGGGACAGGTACCTACGAGCAGTACTTC,CASSFGTGTYEQYF
TRBJ1-1,NA,TRBV11-3,NA,TGTGCCAGCAGCTCTCTACTCGGACATCCGTGGGGCTTT,CASSSLLGHPWGF
TRBJ2-7,TRBD2,TRBV4-1,NA,TGCGCCAGCAGCCAAGTTAGCGGGGAGTACGAGCAGTACTTC,CASSQVSGEYEQYF
TRBJ2-7,TRBD2,TRBV7-9,few,TGTGCCAGCAGCTTAGGGTCTAGCGGGAGCGGTTACGAGCAGTACTTC,CASSLGSSGSGYEQYF
TRBJ2-5,TRBD2,TRBV10-2,NA,TGCGCCAGCAGTGAAACTAGCGGGGCCCAAGAGACCCAGTACTTC,CASSETSGAQETQYF
TRBJ2-7,NA,TRBV7-9,NA,TGTGCCAGCAGCCCGGACTTGCGTAGAGCCGAGCAGTACTTC,CASSPDLRRAEQYF